The rows below give T cell receptor beta chains drawn from one sample of a study of blood T cell repertoires in COVID-19. The assay was immunoSEQ multiplex PCR, and TCRdb's table has in-frame clones only and misses some. The data contain 250,000 or so clones, about four fifths of them singletons. Sequenced material: peripheral blood. The receptors originated from a young man who had recovered from COVID-19. The conserved cysteine and the conserved F or W are not part of the CDR3 here. The D gene is left open where the match is weak. A clone size is listed for some rows: how often the clone was seen (once, few, many), or a class if it is expanded.

>13|TRBJ2-3|TRBV7-2|-|TRBD2
ASSLNQRGADTQY
>15|TRBJ1-6|TRBV19|-|-
ASSIGPGRPYNSPLH
>10|TRBJ1-1|TRBV12-3/TRBV12-4|-|-
ASSFGAGEAF
>10|TRBJ1-2|TRBV28|few|-
ASSLPRYGYT
>13|TRBJ2-5|TRBV6-5|-|TRBD1
ASSRGQGGMETQY
>10|TRBJ1-2|TRBV19|-|TRBD1
ASRTGNYGYT
>11|TRBJ2-7|TRBV2|-|-
ASTSGAYYEQY
>16|TRBJ2-5|TRBV2|-|TRBD2
ASSVSPSTAGEQETQY
>15|TRBJ2-5|TRBV3-1/TRBV3-2|-|-
ASSSLGRGRGKETQY
>13|TRBJ2-2|TRBV27|-|TRBD2
ASSLLGGVTGELF
>13|TRBJ1-3|TRBV4-1|-|-
ASSPTVISGNTIY
>12|TRBJ2-2|TRBV18|-|-
ASSLVETTGELF